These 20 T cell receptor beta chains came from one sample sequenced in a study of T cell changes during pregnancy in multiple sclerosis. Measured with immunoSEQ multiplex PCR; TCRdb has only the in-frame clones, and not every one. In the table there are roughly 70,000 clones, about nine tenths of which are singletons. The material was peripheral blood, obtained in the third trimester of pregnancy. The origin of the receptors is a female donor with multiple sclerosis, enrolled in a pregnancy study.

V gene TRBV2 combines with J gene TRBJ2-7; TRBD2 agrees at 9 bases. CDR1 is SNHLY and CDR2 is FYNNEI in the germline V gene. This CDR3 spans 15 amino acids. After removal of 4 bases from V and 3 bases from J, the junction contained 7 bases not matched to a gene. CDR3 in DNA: TGTGCCAGCAGTGTTCCGGGACTAGCTATCTACGAGCAGTACTTC. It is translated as CASSVPGLAIYEQYF.

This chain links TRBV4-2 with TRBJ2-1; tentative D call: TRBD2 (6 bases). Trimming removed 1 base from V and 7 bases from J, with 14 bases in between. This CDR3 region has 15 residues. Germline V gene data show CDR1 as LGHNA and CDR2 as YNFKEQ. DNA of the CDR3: TGTGCCAGCAGCCAAGTGGGCGGGGCATATAATGAGCAGTTCTTC. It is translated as CASSQVGGAYNEQFF.

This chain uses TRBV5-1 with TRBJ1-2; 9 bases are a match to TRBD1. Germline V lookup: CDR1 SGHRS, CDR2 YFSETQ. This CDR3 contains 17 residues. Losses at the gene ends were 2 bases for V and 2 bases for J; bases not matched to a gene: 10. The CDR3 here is CASSFDPGQGPNYGYTF. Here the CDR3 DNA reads TGCGCCAGCAGCTTCGATCCGGGACAGGGCCCGAACTATGGCTACACCTTC.

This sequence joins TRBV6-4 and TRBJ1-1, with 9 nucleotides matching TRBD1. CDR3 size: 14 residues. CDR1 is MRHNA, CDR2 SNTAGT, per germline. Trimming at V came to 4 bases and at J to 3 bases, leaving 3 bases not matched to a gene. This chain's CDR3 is CASSADRGDTEAFF. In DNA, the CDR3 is TGTGCCAGCAGTGCCGACAGGGGGGACACTGAAGCTTTCTTT.

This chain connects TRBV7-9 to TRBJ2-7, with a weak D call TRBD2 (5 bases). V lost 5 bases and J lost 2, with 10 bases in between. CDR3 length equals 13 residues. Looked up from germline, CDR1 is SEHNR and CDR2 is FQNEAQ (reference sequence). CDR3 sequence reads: CASSHTSPYEQYF. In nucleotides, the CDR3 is TGTGCCAGCAGCCATACTAGTCCCTACGAGCAGTACTTC.

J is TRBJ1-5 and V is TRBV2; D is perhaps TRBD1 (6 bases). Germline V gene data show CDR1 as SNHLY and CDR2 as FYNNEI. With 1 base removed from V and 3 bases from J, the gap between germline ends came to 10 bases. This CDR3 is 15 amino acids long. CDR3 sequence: CASSEESGANQPQHF. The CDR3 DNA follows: TGTGCCAGCAGTGAAGAATCAGGGGCCAATCAGCCCCAGCATTTT.

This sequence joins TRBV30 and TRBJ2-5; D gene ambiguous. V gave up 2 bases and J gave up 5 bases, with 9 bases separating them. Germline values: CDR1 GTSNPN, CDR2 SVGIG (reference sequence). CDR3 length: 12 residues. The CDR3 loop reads CAWSRGMETQYF. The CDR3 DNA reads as TGTGCCTGGAGTCGAGGTATGGAGACCCAGTACTTC.

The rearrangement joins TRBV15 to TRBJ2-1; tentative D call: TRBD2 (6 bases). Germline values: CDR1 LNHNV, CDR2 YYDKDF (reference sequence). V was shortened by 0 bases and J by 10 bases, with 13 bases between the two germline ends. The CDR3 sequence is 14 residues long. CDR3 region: CATSRDRIAGEQFF. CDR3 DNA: TGTGCCACCAGCAGAGATAGAATCGCGGGAGAGCAGTTCTTC.

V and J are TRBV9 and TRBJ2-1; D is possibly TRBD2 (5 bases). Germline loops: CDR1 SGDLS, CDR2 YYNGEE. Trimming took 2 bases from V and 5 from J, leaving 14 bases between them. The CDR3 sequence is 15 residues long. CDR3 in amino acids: CASSVTGGWDNEQFF. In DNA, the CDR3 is TGTGCCAGCAGCGTGACTGGCGGGTGGGACAATGAGCAGTTCTTC.

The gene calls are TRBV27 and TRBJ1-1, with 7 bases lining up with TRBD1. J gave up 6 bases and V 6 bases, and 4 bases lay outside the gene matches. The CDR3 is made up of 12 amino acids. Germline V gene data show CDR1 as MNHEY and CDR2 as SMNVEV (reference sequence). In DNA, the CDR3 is TGTGCCAGCAGCTATACAGGGGCTGAAGCTTTCTTT. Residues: CASSYTGAEAFF.

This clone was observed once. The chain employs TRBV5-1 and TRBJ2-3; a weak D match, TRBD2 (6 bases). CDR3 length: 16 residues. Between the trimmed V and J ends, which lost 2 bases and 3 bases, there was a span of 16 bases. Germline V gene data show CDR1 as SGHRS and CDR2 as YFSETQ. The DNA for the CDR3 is TGCGCCAGCAGCTTCGGGAGAGGTCTAAGGACAGATACGCAGTATTTT. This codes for CASSFGRGLRTDTQYF.

CDR3 DNA: TGTGCCAGCAGCCTTCGGACAGGATGGGTTGAAAAACTGTTTTTT. Translated: CASSLRTGWVEKLFF. V gene TRBV11-2 combines with J gene TRBJ1-4, with 7 bases that match TRBD1. Germline loops: CDR1 SGHAT, CDR2 FQNNGV. V shed 5 bases and J 7 bases; nucleotides not matched to a gene: 10. This CDR3 has 15 residues.

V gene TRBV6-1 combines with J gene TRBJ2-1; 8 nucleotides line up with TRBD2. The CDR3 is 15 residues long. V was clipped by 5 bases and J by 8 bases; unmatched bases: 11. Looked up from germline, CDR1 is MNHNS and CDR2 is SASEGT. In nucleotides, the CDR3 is TGTGCCAGCAGTCTACGGGGGGGCGAAGCCCATGAGCAGTTCTTC. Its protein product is CASSLRGGEAHEQFF.

Written as DNA, the CDR3 is TGTGCCAGCAGTCCACAGGAAAGGGGGACTGAAGCTTTCTTT. Protein sequence: CASSPQERGTEAFF. The chain combines TRBV2 with TRBJ1-1; weak D call: TRBD1 (6 bases). This CDR3 comprises 14 residues. Trimming left V 5 bases short and J 5 bases short, with 15 bases between. Germline values: CDR1 SNHLY, CDR2 FYNNEI.

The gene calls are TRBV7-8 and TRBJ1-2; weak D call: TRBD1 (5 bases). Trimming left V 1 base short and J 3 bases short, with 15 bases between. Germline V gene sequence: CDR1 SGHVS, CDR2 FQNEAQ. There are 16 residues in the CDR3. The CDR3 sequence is CASSLVQGSYDYGYTF. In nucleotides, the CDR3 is TGTGCCAGCAGCTTAGTCCAGGGTAGTTATGACTATGGCTACACCTTC.

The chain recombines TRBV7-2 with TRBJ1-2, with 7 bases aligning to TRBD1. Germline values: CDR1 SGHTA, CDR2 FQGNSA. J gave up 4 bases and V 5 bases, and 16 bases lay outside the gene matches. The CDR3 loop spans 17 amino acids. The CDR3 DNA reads TGTGCCAGCAGCCCCCGGTCAGGGGGAGATATTGTCTATGGCTACACCTTC. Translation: CASSPRSGGDIVYGYTF.

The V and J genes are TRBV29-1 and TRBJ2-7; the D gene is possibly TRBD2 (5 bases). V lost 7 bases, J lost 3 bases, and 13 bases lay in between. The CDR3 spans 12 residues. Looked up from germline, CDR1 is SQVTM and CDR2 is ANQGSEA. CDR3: CSARGENYEQYF. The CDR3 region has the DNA TGCAGCGCCCGGGGAGAAAACTACGAGCAGTACTTC.

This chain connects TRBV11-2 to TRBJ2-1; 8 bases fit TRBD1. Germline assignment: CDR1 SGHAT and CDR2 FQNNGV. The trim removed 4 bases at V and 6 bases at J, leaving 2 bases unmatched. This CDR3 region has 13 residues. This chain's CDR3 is CASSSDRANEQFF. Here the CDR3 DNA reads TGTGCCAGCAGCTCGGACAGGGCCAATGAGCAGTTCTTC.

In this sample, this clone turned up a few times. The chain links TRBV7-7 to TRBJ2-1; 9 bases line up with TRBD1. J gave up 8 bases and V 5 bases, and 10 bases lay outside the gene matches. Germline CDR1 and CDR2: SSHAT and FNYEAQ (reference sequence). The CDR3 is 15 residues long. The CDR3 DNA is TGTGCCAGCAGCCCCCGACGGACAGGGGTGCATGAGCAGTTCTTC. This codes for CASSPRRTGVHEQFF.

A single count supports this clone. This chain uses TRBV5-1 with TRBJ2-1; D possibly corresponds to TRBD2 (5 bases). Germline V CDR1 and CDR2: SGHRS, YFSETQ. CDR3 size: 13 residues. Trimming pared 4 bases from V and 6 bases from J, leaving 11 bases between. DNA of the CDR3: TGCGCCAGCAGCATTGCGAGCGGCAATGAGCAGTTCTTC. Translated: CASSIASGNEQFF.